This T cell receptor (beta chain) is from a study of blood T cell repertoires in COVID-19. The data were produced by immunoSEQ multiplex PCR, yet TCRdb's version contains in-frame clones alone and is incomplete. This sample has hundreds of thousands of clones, with just under 90% found just once. CDR1 and CDR2 from the germline V gene are MNHEY and SVGAGI. Losses at the gene ends were 6 bases for V and 1 base for J; bases not matched to a gene: 5. The CDR3 totals 14 residues. Individuals drawn from about 26 US areas were roughly 18 to 89 years old. Each participant's cohort was designated according to participant-reported clinical history.

This TCR was recovered from a woman younger than 45 with acute COVID-19. The chain has TRBV6-5 and TRBJ1-1; 7 positions match TRBD1. Sample: PBMCs or T cells enriched from blood (not recorded which). DNA of the CDR3: TGTGCCAGCAGGTTGGGACAGACGAACACTGAAGCTTTCTTT. Translation: CASRLGQTNTEAFF.